This TCR beta chain was captured by sequencing in a study of naive and memory T cell subsets. Four PCR rounds used nested alpha and beta constant region primers plus the SP2 primer. MiXCR was run by TCRdb on the 5' RACE reads, yielding one entry per CDR3 protein. The data show 55,000 to 70,000 distinct CDR3 sequences, around 7.3% seen once. Germline V lookup: CDR1 SGHRS, CDR2 YFSETQ. CDR3 size: 16 residues. The V and J ends lost 4 bases and 11 bases respectively, with 27 bases between them. An oligonucleotide containing a UMI was ligated to the 3' end of TCR cDNA. Whole-blood samples were around 2.3 ml of peripheral blood from healthy adult volunteers.

The J gene is TRBJ1-1, the V gene TRBV5-1; tentatively, D is TRBD1 (6 bases). The TCR originated in a male donor in good health. CDR3 loop: CASSPGMEAGGAFAFF. The CDR3, as DNA: TGCGCCAGCAGCCCTGGAATGGAGGCTGGGGGCGCGTTCGCTTTCTTT.